This T cell receptor beta chain was observed in a study of beta chain features in type 1 diabetes. Across the study: Over all samples combined, 107,917,701 sorted cells were examined.

As concerns this clone: The antigen is unknown.

The entirety of the isolated RNA underwent reverse transcription, so expressed TCRB transcripts were sequenced. Method: immunoSEQ multiplex PCR; TCRdb's copy keeps in-frame clones and lacks some. The profile shows approximately 160,000 clones, about 9.1% of them singletons. Broader study findings: Whether HLA type influences TCRB rearrangement remained unresolved here. Type 1 diabetes patients had TCRB CDR3s that were shorter (moderately but significantly so) in all four CD4+ subsets.

The clonotype originates from a woman aged 18-35 years in good health. Sequencing input: central memory CD4+ T cells from blood.

The CDR3: CASSRDRVPNEQFF. The CDR3 DNA follows: TGTGCCAGTAGTAGGGACAGGGTGCCCAATGAGCAGTTCTTC. The J gene is TRBJ2-1, the V gene TRBV19; TRBD1 agrees at 9 bases. Germline values: CDR1 LNHDA, CDR2 SQIVND (reference sequence). The CDR3 sequence is 14 residues long. The J segment lost 6 bases and the V segment lost 4 bases, leaving 4 bases of the junction unmatched. Combining the CDR3 with reference TRBV19 and TRBJ2-1 gives the whole variable domain DGGITQSPKYLFRKEGQNVTLSCEQNLNHDAMYWYRQDPGQGLRLIYYSQIVNDFQKGDIAEGYSVSREKKESFPLTVTSAQKNPTAFYLCASSRDRVPNEQFFGPGTRLTVL.